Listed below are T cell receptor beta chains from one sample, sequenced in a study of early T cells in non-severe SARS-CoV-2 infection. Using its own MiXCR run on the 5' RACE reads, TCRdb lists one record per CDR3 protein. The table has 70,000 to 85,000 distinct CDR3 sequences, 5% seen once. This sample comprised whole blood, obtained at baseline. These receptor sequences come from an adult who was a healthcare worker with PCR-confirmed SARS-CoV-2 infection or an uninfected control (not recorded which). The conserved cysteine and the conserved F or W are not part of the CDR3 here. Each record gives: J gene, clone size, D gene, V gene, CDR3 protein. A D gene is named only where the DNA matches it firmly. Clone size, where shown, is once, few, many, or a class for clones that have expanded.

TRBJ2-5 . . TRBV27 ASSLLRGAKETQY
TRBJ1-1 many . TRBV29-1 SVEADNLEAF
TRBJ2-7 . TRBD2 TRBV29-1 SVVAGGPGEQY
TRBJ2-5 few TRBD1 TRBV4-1 ASSSGQGEETQY
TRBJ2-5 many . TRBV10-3 ATNPGARETQY
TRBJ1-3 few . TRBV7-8 ASSSTPYSGNTIY
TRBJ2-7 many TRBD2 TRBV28 ASTPAQRDLRDEQY
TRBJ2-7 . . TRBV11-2 ASRPPLTYEQY
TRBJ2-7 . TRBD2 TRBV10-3 AISESGRENEQY
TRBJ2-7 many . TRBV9 ASSVGNRHQYEQY
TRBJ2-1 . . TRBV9 ASSPEYSYNEQF
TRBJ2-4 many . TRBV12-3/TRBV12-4 ASIGGERDNLAKNIQY
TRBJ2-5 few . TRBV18 ASSPVGSAGETQY
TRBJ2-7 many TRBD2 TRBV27 ASSLVGTSGSYEQY
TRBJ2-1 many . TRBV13 ASSPGEEQF
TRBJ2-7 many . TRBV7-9 ASIESGPTYEQY
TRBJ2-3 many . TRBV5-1 ASSPEATRGDTQY
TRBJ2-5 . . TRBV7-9 ASSLNLWETQY
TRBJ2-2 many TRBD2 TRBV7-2 ASSQTSGSGGELF
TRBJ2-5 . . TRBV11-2 VSSRTEIETQY
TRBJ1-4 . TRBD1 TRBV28 ASSPQWDRRNEKLF
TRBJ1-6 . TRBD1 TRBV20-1 SARGTTGQGSPLH
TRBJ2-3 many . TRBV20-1 SEKGGSTDTQY
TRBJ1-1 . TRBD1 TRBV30 ALSPAGGETEAF
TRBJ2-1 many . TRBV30 AWGSITLSSYNEQF
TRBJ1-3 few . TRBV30 AWSVGGNTIY
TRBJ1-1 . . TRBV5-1 ASSWREMNTEAF
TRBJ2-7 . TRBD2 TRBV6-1 ASSEAALTSGSYEQY
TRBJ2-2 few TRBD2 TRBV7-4 ASSVIAGGNTGELF
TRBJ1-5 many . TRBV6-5 ASRALGGLGDQPQH
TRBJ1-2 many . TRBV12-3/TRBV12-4 ASSYRVGYT
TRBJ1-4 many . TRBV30 AWRERGNEKLF
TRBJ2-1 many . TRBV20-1 SARPDEGAGYNEQF
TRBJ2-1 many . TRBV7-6 ASSRDSGEQF
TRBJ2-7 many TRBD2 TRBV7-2 ASSSALAGGPDEQY
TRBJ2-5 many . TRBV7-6 ASSFRTGRTQY
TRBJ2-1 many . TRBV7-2 ASSLRGSGYNEQF
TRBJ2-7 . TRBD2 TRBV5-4 ASKGTSGSYEQY
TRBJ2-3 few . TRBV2 ASSRRTSTDTQY
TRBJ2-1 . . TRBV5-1 ASSLDFAGDNEQF
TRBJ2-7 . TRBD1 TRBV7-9 ASSYYAGTGGLEQY
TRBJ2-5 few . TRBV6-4 ASSDPGTLETQY
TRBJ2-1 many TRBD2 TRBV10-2 ASTLAGGYNEQF
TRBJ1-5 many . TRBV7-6 ASSLAEGQPQH
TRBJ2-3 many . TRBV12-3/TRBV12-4 ASSLVPLSTDTQY
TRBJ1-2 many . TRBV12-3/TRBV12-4 ASSLGKDGYT
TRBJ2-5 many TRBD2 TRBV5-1 ASSADTSGRALETQY
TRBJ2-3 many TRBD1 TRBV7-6 ASSFRQGDFTDTQY
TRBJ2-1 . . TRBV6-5 ASSKPGPPWGQF
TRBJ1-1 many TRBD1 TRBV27 ASRKRDREAF
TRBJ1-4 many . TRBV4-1 ASSRDTNHNEKLF
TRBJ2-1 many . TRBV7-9 ASSSAGGEQF
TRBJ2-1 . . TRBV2 ASSGLGTYNEQF